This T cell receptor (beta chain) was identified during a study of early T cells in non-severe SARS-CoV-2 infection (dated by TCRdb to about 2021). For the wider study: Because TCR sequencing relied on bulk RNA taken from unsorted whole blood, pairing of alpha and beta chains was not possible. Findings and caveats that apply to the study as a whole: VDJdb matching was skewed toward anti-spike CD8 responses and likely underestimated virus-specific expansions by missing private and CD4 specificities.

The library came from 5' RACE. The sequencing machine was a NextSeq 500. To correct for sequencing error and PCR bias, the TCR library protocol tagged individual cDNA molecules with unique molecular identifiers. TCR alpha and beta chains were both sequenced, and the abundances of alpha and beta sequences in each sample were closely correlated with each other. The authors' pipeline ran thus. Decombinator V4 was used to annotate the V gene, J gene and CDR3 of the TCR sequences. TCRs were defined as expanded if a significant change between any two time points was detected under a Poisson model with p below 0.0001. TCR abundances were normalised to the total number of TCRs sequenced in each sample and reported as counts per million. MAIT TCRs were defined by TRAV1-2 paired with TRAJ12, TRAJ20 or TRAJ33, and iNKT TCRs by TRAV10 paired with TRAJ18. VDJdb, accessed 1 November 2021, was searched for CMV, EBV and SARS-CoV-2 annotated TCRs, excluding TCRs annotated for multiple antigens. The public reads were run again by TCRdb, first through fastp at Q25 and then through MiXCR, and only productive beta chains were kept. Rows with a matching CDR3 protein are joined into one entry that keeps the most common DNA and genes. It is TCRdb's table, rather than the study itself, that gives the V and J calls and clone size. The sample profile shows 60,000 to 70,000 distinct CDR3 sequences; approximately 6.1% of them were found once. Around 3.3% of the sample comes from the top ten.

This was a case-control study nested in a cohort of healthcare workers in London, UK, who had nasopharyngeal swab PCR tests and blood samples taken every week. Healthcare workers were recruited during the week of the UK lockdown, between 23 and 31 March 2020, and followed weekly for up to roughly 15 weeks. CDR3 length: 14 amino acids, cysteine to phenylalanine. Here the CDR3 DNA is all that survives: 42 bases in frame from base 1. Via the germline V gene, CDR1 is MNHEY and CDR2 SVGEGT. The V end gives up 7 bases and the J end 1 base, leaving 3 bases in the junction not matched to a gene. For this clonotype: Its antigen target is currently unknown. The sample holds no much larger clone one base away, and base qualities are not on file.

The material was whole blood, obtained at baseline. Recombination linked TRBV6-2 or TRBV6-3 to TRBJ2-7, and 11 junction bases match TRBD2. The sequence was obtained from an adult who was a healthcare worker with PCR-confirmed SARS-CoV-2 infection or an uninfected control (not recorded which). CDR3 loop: CASILAGGSYEQYF. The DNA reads TGTGCCAGCATTCTAGCGGGAGGATCCTACGAGCAGTACTTC.